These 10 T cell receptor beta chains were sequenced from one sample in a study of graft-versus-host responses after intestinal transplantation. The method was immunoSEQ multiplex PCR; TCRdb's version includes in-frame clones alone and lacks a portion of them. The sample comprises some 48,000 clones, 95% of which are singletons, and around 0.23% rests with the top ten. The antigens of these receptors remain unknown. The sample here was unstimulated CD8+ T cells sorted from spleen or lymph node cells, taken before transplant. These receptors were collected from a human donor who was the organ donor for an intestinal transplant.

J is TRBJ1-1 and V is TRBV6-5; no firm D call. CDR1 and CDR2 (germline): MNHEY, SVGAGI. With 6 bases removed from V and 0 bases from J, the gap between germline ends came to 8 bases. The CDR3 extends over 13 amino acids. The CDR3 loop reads CASSPLMNTEAFF. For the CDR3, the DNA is TGTGCCAGCAGCCCGCTCATGAACACTGAAGCTTTCTTT.

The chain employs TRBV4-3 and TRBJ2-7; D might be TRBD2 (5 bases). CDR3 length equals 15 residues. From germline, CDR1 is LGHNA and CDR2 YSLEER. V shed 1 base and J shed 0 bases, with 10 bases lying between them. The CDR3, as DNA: TGCGCCAGCAGCCAAGTCATAGGGAGCTCCTACGAGCAGTACTTC. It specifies CASSQVIGSSYEQYF.

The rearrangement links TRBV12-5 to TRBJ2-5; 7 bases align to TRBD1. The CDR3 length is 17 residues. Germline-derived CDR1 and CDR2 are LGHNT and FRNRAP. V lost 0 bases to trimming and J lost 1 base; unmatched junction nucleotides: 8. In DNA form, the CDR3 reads TGTGCTAGTGGTTTGGTAAAATCCGGACAGGCCCAAGAGACCCAGTACTTC. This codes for CASGLVKSGQAQETQYF.

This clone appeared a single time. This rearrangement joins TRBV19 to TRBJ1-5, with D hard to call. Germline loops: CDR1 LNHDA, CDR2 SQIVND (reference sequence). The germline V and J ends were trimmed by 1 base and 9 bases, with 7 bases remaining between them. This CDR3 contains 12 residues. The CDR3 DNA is TGTGCCAGTAGTATAGGGTCGGCGCCCCAGCATTTT. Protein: CASSIGSAPQHF.

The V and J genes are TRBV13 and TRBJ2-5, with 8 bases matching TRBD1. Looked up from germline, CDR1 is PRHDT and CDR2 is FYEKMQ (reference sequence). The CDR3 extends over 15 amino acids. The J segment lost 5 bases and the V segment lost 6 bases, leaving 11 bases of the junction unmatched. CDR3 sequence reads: CASSTVGQAVETQYF. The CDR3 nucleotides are TGTGCCAGCAGTACTGTGGGACAGGCAGTGGAGACCCAGTACTTC.

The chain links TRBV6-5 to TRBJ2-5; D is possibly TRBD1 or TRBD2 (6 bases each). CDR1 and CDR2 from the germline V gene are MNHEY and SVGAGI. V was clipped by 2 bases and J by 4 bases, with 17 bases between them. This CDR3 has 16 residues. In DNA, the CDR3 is TGTGCCAGCAGTTACGATATGGGGGGCCATTCAGAGACCCAGTACTTC. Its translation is CASSYDMGGHSETQYF.

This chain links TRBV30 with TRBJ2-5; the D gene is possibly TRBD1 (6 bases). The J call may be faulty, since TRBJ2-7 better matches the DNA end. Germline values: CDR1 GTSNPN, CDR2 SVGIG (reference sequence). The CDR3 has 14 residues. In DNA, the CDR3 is TGTGCCTGGAGCACAGGGCACGGCAGCTACGAGCAGTACTTC. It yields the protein CAWSTGHGSYEQYF.

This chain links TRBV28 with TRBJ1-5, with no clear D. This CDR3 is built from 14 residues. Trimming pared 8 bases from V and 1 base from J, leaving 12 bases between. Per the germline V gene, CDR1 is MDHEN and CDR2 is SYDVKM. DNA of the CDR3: TGTGCCAGCCGCCCCTCCGGAAGCAATCAGCCCCAGCATTTT. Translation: CASRPSGSNQPQHF.

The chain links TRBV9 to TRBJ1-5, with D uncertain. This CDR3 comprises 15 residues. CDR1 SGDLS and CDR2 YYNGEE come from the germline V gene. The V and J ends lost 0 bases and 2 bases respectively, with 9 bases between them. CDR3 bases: TGTGCCAGCAGCGTAGAAGGGAATGGCAATCAGCCCCAGCATTTT. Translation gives CASSVEGNGNQPQHF.

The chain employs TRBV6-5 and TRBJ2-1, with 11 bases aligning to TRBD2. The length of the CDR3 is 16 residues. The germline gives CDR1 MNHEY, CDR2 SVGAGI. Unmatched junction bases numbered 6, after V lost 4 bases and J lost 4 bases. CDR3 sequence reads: CASSSSLAGAYNEQFF. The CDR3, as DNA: TGTGCCAGCAGTTCTTCACTAGCGGGGGCTTACAATGAGCAGTTCTTC.